This T cell receptor beta chain emerged from a study of technical replicates of blood from a handful of donors. Looked up from germline, CDR1 is LNHDA and CDR2 is SQIVND (reference sequence). Deletions cut 11 bases from V and 1 base from J, with 8 bases between. This CDR3 has 11 residues. TCRdb keeps only in-frame clones here, not all; method: immunoSEQ multiplex PCR. The data hold about 81,000 clones, with 96% observed a single time. The sequencing sample was made of T cells isolated from PBMCs. The chain is built from TRBV19 and TRBJ1-1, with unresolved D. The origin of this receptor is a human donor in good health. CDR3 nucleotide sequence: TGTGCCTGTGGCAGGAACACTGAAGCTTTCTTT. This encodes CACGRNTEAFF.